The clone carrying this TCR beta chain was detected a few times. The table came from immunoSEQ multiplex PCR; TCRdb's copy has only in-frame clones and leaves some out. The sample carries over 150,000 clones, roughly 90% recorded once. This sample was included in a study of blood T cell repertoires in COVID-19. On the study more broadly: Some COVID-19 samples were acute and others convalescent; all came from the United States, Italy and Spain.

This CDR3 has 16 amino acids. The V gene lost 0 bases and the J gene lost 4 bases, with 17 bases spanning the gap. The germline V gene encodes CDR1 SGDLS and CDR2 YYNGEE. The receptor's source is a man aged 50-59 years with COVID-19, enrolled during active disease. The chain recombines TRBV9 with TRBJ2-7; possibly TRBD2 for D (5 bases). The sequenced sample was peripheral blood. In nucleotides, the CDR3 is TGTGCCAGCAGCGTAGAGGAGGCTACCTTTTGGTACGAGCAGTACTTC. This encodes CASSVEEATFWYEQYF.